This T cell receptor beta chain appears in the sequencing data of a study of shared clonotypes between healthy human individuals (dated by TCRdb to the early 2020s). Regarding the research as a whole: Two women and a few men aged 18 to 49 years were included in the cohort. For each donor, three plates each were used for CD4 naive and CD4 memory, two plates were used for CD8 naive, and one plate was used for CD8 memory. To estimate repertoire size and how much clonotypes are shared between individuals, the study performed deep sequencing of blood TCR repertoires from a few healthy adults. Libraries were prepared and TCR repertoires were sequenced by different laboratories using diverse techniques, in order to increase sequencing depth and limit assay-specific biases. Between about 0.9 and 10 billion PBMCs per donor were obtained by leukapheresis.

The CDR3 holds 15 amino acids from the cysteine to the phenylalanine. The retained sequence is limited to the CDR3, 45 bases, with the frame set at the first base. CDR1 and CDR2 (SGHKS, YYEKEE) derive from the germline V gene (reference sequence). V loses 0 bases of germline sequence and J loses 1 base, and the interval between the two ends is 8 bases. Healthy HIV-negative adults with no recently reported acute infections or vaccinations were included as donors. Every donor was a Caucasian adult living in Nashville, Tennessee, USA. CD4+ T cells were enriched through magnetic negative selection, after which naive cells were positively selected on CD45RA and the remaining negative fraction served as the memory subset. After blood collection by leukapheresis, PBMCs were isolated using Ficoll-Histopaque density gradient centrifugation and then cryopreserved in the vapor phase of liquid nitrogen. Analytical flow cytometry was used to check the purity and quantity of each magnetically sorted T cell population. Genomic DNA was isolated from each sorted fraction and quantified by UV absorbance on a Nanodrop 2000c.

General conclusions and limits of the study: Approximately 5% of naive CD4, 3.5% of naive CD8, about 2.1% of memory CD4, and about 0.4% of memory CD8 clonotypes were shared across a few donors. Incomplete sequencing was indicated by rarefaction of sorted-subset datasets, despite the large sequencing depth. Based on pairwise subsampling, the degree of clonotype sharing among donors was expected to be affected by sequencing depth. Only blood was sampled, and tissue TCR repertoires likely differ from those in blood. Compared with non-shared clonotypes, the clonotypes found in all four sorted-subset donors had higher generation probabilities. Larger estimated clonotype richness was generally found for naive subsets than for memory subsets. Because the study included only a small number of donors, the genetic and exposure-history diversity represented was limited.

As for this clone: It has no known antigen specificity. Base-call qualities are not available, and no considerably larger clone is one nucleotide away.

Using the deep immunoSEQ assay, multiplex PCR amplified TCR CDR3 regions from genomic DNA. Genomic DNA extracted from each cell subset was distributed evenly over all wells of several immunoSEQ 96-well plates, and each plate served as one replicate. For sorted subsets, approximately 210 ng genomic DNA, equal to 30,000 or so T cell genomes, was loaded into each replicate PCR. Purified libraries were quantified with a Qubit 3.0 fluorometer, sized on a Bioanalyzer 2100, and re-quantified with the KAPA Library Quantification kit. A separate single-read 150-cycle Illumina NextSeq 550 flow cell was used to sequence each immunoSEQ 96-well plate. The original pipeline was this. Because only junctional sequences without quality scores were contained in the immunoSEQ output, filtering matching that applied to full-length reads could not be performed. To assign V/J genes and CDR3, sequences were annotated against IMGT germline references using PyIR, a Python wrapper for IgBLAST v1.9. Reads with weak V/J assignments (E-value above 1e-6), missing CDR3, stop codons, out-of-frame junctions, or ambiguous translated residues were removed. V3J clonotypes were defined as sequences sharing an identical inferred V gene, J gene, and CDR3 amino acid sequence. To compute the percentage overlap between repertoires, the number of shared unique clonotypes was divided by the size of the smaller repertoire. RTK rarefaction, the Chao1 estimator, and Recon v2.1 estimates of unobserved clonotypes were used to assess repertoire richness. OLGA was used to compute generation probabilities for all TCRbeta clonotypes that the gDNA method yielded from several donors. TCRdb's version of the immuneACCESS table is confined to in-frame rearrangements and falls short of the full clone set. An unresolved V gene accounts for under half of the shortfall where checked; the remainder is of unknown origin. Clone size and V and J calls were adopted from that table, with D and trimming inferred from the DNA. Counted in this sample were approximately 2.4 million clones; approximately 95% of them appeared once. The biggest ten clones account for less than 0.15% of the sample.

The receptor chain draws on TRBV5-5 and TRBJ1-5, with the D gene not clear enough to name. The sequenced sample was naive CD4+ T cells sorted from blood. The sample's cell subset or site label is to be understood as: CD45RA+ positively selected. This TCR derives from a man younger than 30 in good health. The CDR3: CASSLASGSNQPQHF. The nucleotides read TGTGCCAGCAGCTTGGCCTCTGGGAGCAATCAGCCCCAGCATTTT.